This T cell receptor beta chain was recorded in a study of blood T cell repertoires in COVID-19. Study context: Sites across the United States, Italy and Spain contributed samples from acute and convalescent COVID-19.

Data came from immunoSEQ multiplex PCR; TCRdb stores just in-frame clones and leaves some out. The table shows about 320,000 clones, with about 92% occurring only once. Germline loops: CDR1 SGHTA, CDR2 FQGNSA. The CDR3 totals 17 residues. V lost 1 base to trimming and J lost 3 bases; unmatched junction nucleotides: 8. The V and J genes are TRBV7-2 and TRBJ2-5; 10 bases fit TRBD2. The clonotype originates from a man in his sixties who had recovered from COVID-19. Sequencing input: PBMCs or T cells enriched from blood (not recorded which). Here the CDR3 reads CASSLVVSGGLEETQYF. CDR3 DNA: TGTGCCAGCAGCTTAGTGGTTAGCGGGGGGCTAGAAGAGACCCAGTACTTC.